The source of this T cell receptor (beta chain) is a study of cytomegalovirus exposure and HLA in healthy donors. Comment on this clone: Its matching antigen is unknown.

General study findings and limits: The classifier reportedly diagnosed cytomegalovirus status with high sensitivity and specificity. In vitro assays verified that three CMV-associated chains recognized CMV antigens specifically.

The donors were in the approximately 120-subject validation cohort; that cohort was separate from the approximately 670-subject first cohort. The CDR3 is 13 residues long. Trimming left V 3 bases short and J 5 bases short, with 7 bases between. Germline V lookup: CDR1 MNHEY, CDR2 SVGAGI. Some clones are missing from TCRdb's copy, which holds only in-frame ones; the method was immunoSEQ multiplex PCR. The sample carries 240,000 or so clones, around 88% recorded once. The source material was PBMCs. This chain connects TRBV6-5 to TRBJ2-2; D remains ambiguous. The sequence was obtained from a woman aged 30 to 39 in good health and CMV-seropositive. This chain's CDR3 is CASSYLRTGELFF. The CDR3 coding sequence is TGTGCCAGCAGTTATCTCCGTACCGGGGAGCTGTTTTTT.